This TCR beta chain appears in the sequencing data of a study of blood T cell repertoires in COVID-19. As for the study in general: Specimens from acute and convalescent COVID-19 originated in the United States, Italy and Spain. T cells, B-cell-depleted T cells, or PBMCs supplied cDNA or gDNA.

The CDR3 consists of 17 residues. Germline V gives CDR1 KGHDR, CDR2 SFDVKD. V lost 3 bases, J lost 3 bases, and 9 bases stayed unmatched. In the original workflow: Estimation of nucleated cell counts relied on the amplification of reference gene primers. Profiled with immunoSEQ multiplex PCR; TCRdb holds only in-frame clones, not every one. V, J and clone size reflect that table, while D and trimming were determined from the DNA. Seen here are around 130,000 clones, approximately 90% observed once, and the top ten hold about 2.1%. Sequenced material: peripheral blood. This chain uses TRBV24-1 with TRBJ2-3; the match to TRBD1 covers 9 bases. The TCR comes from a man between 65 and 85 years old with active COVID-19. CDR3 residues: CATSDPPGTGPTDTQYF. The DNA for the CDR3 is TGTGCCACCAGTGATCCCCCGGGGACAGGGCCTACAGATACGCAGTATTTT.